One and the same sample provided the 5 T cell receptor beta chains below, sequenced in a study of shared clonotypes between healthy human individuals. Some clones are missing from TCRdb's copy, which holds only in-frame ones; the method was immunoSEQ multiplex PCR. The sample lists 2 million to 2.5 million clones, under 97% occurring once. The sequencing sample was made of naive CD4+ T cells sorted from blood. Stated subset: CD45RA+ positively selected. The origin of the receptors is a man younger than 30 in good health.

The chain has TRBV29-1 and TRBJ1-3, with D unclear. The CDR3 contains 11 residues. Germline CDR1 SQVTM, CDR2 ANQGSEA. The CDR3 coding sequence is TGCACCGTCGGGGTCGGGGACACCATATATTTT. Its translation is CTVGVGDTIYF.

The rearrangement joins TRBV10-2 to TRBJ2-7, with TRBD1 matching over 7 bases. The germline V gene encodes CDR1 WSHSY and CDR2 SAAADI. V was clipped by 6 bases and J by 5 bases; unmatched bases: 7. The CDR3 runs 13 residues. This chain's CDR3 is CASRAQGRNEQYF. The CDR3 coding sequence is TGCGCCAGCAGAGCACAGGGGCGGAACGAGCAGTACTTC.

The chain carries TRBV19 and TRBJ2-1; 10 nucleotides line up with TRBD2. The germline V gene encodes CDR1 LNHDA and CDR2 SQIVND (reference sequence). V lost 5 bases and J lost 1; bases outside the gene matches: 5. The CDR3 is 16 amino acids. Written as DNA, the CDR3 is TGTGCCAGTAGTCTAGCGGGGGTAGCTTCCTACAATGAGCAGTTCTTC. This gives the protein CASSLAGVASYNEQFF.

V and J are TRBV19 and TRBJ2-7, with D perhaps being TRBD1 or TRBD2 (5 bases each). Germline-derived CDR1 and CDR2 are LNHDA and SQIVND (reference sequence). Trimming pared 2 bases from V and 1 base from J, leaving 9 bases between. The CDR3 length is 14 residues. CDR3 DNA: TGTGCCAGTAGTATACAGGGAGAATCCTACGAGCAGTACTTC. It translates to CASSIQGESYEQYF.

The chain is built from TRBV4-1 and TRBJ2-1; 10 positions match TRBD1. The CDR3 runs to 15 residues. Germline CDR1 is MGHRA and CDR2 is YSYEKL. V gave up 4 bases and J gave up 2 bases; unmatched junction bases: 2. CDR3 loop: CASSLGTGAYNEQFF. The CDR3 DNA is TGCGCCAGCAGCCTCGGGACAGGGGCCTACAATGAGCAGTTCTTC.